Given below is one T cell receptor (beta chain) in context. Its antigen is still unknown. There were healthy Caucasian individuals from Russia, aged about 6 to 100, serving as donors. Alongside a J-beta primer mix, a sample-barcoded 5' primer served in a second PCR lasting roughly 7 to 11 cycles. TCRdb processed the 5' RACE reads anew with MiXCR; each CDR3 protein has one entry. The repertoire holds around 800,000 distinct CDR3 sequences, 62% seen once, with about 27% in the top ten. J gave up 3 bases and V 7 bases, and 7 bases lay outside the gene matches. CDR1 and CDR2 (germline): MDHEN, SYDVKM. The CDR3 is 14 residues long. This entry belongs to a study of blood T cells in healthy people across ages. Study-level findings and limits: Unsorted PBMCs prevented conclusive naive versus antigen-experienced comparison.

The chain carries TRBV28 and TRBJ2-7; TRBD1 matches 9 bases. This receptor was taken from a man between 25 and 39 years old in good health. Material: blood. CDR3 loop: CASNPRDRVYEQYF. Here the CDR3 DNA reads TGTGCCAGCAACCCCCGGGACAGGGTCTACGAGCAGTACTTC.